This entry concerns a single TCR beta chain. The antigen remains undetermined. These data belong to a study of shared clonotypes between healthy human individuals. Across the whole study: Three plates were used per donor for CD4 naive, three for CD4 memory, two for CD8 naive and one for CD8 memory. Study-level results: Inspection by rarefaction showed sorted-subset sequencing to be incomplete despite large depth.

Germline lookup yields CDR1 KGHSH and CDR2 LQKENI. The V end was cut by 5 bases, the J end by 6 bases, with 17 bases between. The CDR3 sequence is 14 residues long. Only in-frame clones appear in the TCRdb table, and some are missing; sequencing was by immunoSEQ multiplex PCR. The table lists 2.3 million or so clones, 85% to 95% of them singletons. The source material was naive CD4+ T cells from PBMCs. Subset of the sample: CD45RA+ positively selected. This TCR came from a man between 18 and 35 years old in good health. Some clones in this sample may be carry-over from other donors' samples. The V and J genes are TRBV18 and TRBJ2-7; D unclear. The CDR3 protein is CASSDRSKVPEQYF. CDR3 bases: TGTGCCAGCTCAGACCGGTCGAAGGTCCCCGAGCAGTACTTC.